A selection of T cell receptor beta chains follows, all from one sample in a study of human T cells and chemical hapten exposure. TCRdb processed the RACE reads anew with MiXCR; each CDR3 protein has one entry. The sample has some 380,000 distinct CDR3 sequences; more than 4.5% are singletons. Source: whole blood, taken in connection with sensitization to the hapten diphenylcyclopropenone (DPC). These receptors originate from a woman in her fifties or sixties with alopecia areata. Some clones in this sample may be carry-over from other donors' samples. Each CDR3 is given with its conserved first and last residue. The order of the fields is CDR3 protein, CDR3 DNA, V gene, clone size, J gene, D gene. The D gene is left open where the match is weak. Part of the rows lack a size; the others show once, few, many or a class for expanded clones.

CASSLPMSGTYEQYF,TGCGCCAGCAGCTTGCCCATGAGCGGAACCTACGAGCAGTACTTC,TRBV5-1,NA,TRBJ2-7,NA
CASGGAPDTEAFF,TGTGCCAGCGGGGGGGCCCCCGACACTGAAGCTTTCTTT,TRBV2,many,TRBJ1-1,NA
CASSSGHVEAFF,TGTGCCAGCAGTTCAGGACATGTGGAAGCTTTCTTT,TRBV6-5,few,TRBJ1-1,NA
CSWAGMHQETQYF,TGCAGCTGGGCGGGCATGCACCAAGAGACCCAGTACTTC,TRBV29-1,many,TRBJ2-5,NA
CASSRDRRGYTF,TGTGCCAGCAGCCGGGACAGACGTGGCTACACCTTC,TRBV6-5,NA,TRBJ1-2,TRBD1
CASSSSGLGDEQYF,TGTGCCAGCAGCTCCTCAGGACTCGGCGACGAGCAGTACTTC,TRBV7-9,NA,TRBJ2-7,NA
CASSYGQGYTEAFF,TGTGCCAGCAGTTACGGACAGGGGTACACTGAAGCTTTCTTT,TRBV6-2/TRBV6-3,many,TRBJ1-1,TRBD1
CGSSLGSQNTYEQYF,TGTGGCAGCAGCTTAGGTTCTCAGAATACCTACGAGCAGTACTTC,TRBV7-9,once,TRBJ2-7,NA
CASSLHEVSNEQYF,TGTGCCAGCAGCCTTCACGAGGTATCGAACGAGCAGTACTTC,TRBV9,many,TRBJ2-7,NA
CASSPGQGKYF,TGTGCCAGCAGTCCCGGACAGGGAAAGTACTTC,TRBV12-3/TRBV12-4,many,TRBJ2-7,TRBD1
CASSSSLGGFNEKLFF,TGTGCCAGCAGCTCCTCACTGGGGGGGTTTAATGAAAAACTGTTTTTT,TRBV11-2,many,TRBJ1-4,NA
CSARDRRLANTEAFF,TGCAGTGCTAGAGATCGTCGCCTAGCGAACACTGAAGCTTTCTTT,TRBV20-1,many,TRBJ1-1,NA
CASSSNRASSGNTIYF,TGTGCCAGCAGTTCCAACAGGGCCAGCTCTGGAAACACCATATATTTT,TRBV6-5,few,TRBJ1-3,NA
CASSGDYNQPQHF,TGTGCCAGCAGTGGGGATTACAATCAGCCCCAGCATTTT,TRBV6-6,many,TRBJ1-5,NA
CASSPFGRGAGNLTGELFF,TGCGCCAGCAGTCCCTTTGGACGGGGGGCGGGAAATCTCACCGGGGAGCTGTTTTTT,TRBV23-1,few,TRBJ2-2,NA
CSAPDRALMNTEAFF,TGCAGTGCTCCGGACAGGGCCCTCATGAACACTGAAGCTTTCTTT,TRBV20-1,NA,TRBJ1-1,TRBD1
CASIPQGGPQETQYF,TGTGCCAGCATCCCTCAGGGGGGGCCTCAAGAGACCCAGTACTTC,TRBV2,NA,TRBJ2-5,NA
CASRPTGGTDTQYF,TGTGCCAGCAGGCCGACAGGGGGCACAGATACGCAGTATTTT,TRBV6-5,many,TRBJ2-3,TRBD1
CASTSRAGLNTEAFF,TGTGCCAGCACCTCTAGGGCCGGTCTGAACACTGAAGCTTTCTTT,TRBV11-2,many,TRBJ1-1,NA
CASRPQVAQATNEKLFF,TGTGCCAGCAGGCCACAGGTGGCTCAAGCAACTAATGAAAAACTGTTTTTT,TRBV28,few,TRBJ1-4,NA
CASSPDERSSYNEQFF,TGCGCCAGCAGCCCCGACGAGCGGAGCTCCTACAATGAGCAGTTCTTC,TRBV5-1,many,TRBJ2-1,NA
CASTLAGGLPYNEQFF,TGTGCCAGCACCCTAGCGGGAGGCCTTCCCTACAATGAGCAGTTCTTC,TRBV28,many,TRBJ2-1,TRBD2
CASSLAGASNTEAFF,TGTGCCAGCAGCTTGGCAGGGGCCTCGAACACTGAAGCTTTCTTT,TRBV5-4,few,TRBJ1-1,NA
CASSQGGSGANVLTF,TGCGCCAGCAGCCAAGGGGGTTCAGGGGCCAACGTCCTGACTTTC,TRBV4-3,many,TRBJ2-6,NA
CASSYHGGRYEQYF,TGTGCCAGCAGTTACCACGGGGGCCGATACGAGCAGTACTTC,TRBV6-2/TRBV6-3,few,TRBJ2-7,NA
CASSQTGKGYNEQFF,TGTGCCAGCAGCCAGACAGGGAAAGGGTACAATGAGCAGTTCTTC,TRBV5-6,once,TRBJ2-1,TRBD1
CASSLEGTDYQPQHF,TGCGCCAGCAGCTTGGAAGGGACAGATTATCAGCCCCAGCATTTT,TRBV5-1,many,TRBJ1-5,TRBD1
CASRSKGANTEAFF,TGTGCCAGCAGATCCAAGGGCGCGAACACTGAAGCTTTCTTT,TRBV7-2,many,TRBJ1-1,NA
CASSPRGGETQYF,TGTGCCAGCAGTCCTAGGGGGGGAGAGACCCAGTACTTC,TRBV12-3/TRBV12-4,many,TRBJ2-5,NA
CASRPGHPYGYTF,TGTGCCAGCAGACCGGGACACCCCTATGGCTACACCTTC,TRBV12-3/TRBV12-4,many,TRBJ1-2,NA
CASIKWRGHTEAFF,TGTGCCAGCATAAAATGGAGGGGGCACACTGAAGCTTTCTTT,TRBV28,few,TRBJ1-1,TRBD1
CASSPGHSYGYTF,TGTGCCAGCTCACCAGGGCACAGCTATGGCTACACCTTC,TRBV18,many,TRBJ1-2,NA
CASSGDTSGGPTSTDTQYF,TGTGCCAGCAGTGGGGATACTAGCGGGGGGCCGACTAGCACAGATACGCAGTATTTT,TRBV2,few,TRBJ2-3,TRBD2
CASGLAPGGLPQRELFF,TGTGCTAGTGGTTTGGCTCCTGGGGGGCTTCCTCAGCGGGAGCTGTTTTTT,TRBV12-5,many,TRBJ2-2,NA
CASSLAPQEQYF,TGTGCCAGCAGCCTAGCCCCCCAAGAGCAGTACTTC,TRBV7-8,many,TRBJ2-7,NA
CSVGTGGETQYF,TGCAGCGTGGGGACCGGGGGCGAGACCCAGTACTTC,TRBV29-1,NA,TRBJ2-5,NA
CASSPFTTKETQYF,TGTGCCAGCAGCCCCTTTACTACGAAAGAGACCCAGTACTTC,TRBV12-3/TRBV12-4,many,TRBJ2-5,NA
CASSSTGGPPSETQYF,TGTGCCAGCAGCTCGACAGGGGGCCCTCCATCGGAGACCCAGTACTTC,TRBV7-8,few,TRBJ2-5,TRBD1
CASSPTSPKVYEQFF,TGTGCCAGCAGTCCGACTAGCCCGAAGGTCTATGAGCAGTTCTTC,TRBV12-3/TRBV12-4,few,TRBJ2-1,TRBD2
CASSYNTYYGYTF,TGTGCCAGCAGTTACAACACCTACTATGGCTACACCTTC,TRBV6-5,NA,TRBJ1-2,NA
CASGWRSGANVLTF,TGTGCCAGCGGCTGGAGGTCTGGGGCCAACGTCCTGACTTTC,TRBV28,many,TRBJ2-6,NA
CSAPRLAGGPDEQYF,TGCAGTGCTCCTCGACTAGCGGGAGGGCCCGACGAGCAGTACTTC,TRBV20-1,NA,TRBJ2-7,TRBD2
CASHSNTGELFF,TGTGCCAGCCACTCGAACACCGGGGAGCTGTTTTTT,TRBV27,many,TRBJ2-2,NA
CSALWAKRGPYTDTQYF,TGCAGTGCTTTATGGGCAAAAAGGGGGCCCTACACAGATACGCAGTATTTT,TRBV20-1,many,TRBJ2-3,TRBD1
CASGLTLYEQYF,TGTGCCAGCGGCTTAACTTTGTACGAGCAGTACTTC,TRBV28,many,TRBJ2-7,NA